This TCR beta chain is from a study of cytomegalovirus exposure and HLA in healthy donors. Study outcomes and limitations: A later analysis found that most CMV-associated TCR beta chains appeared HLA-restricted.

This clone was observed a handful of times. What it binds is unknown. Trimming removed 1 base at V and 0 bases at J, with 13 bases between. Germline V gives CDR1 LGHNA, CDR2 YSLEER. The CDR3 consists of 17 residues. PCR employed 60 Vbeta and 13 Jbeta primers. Clones were read by immunoSEQ multiplex PCR, and TCRdb kept only the in-frame ones, dropping some. The sample consists of around 110,000 clones, 75% to 85% of them appearing once. The receptor comes from a man in his thirties or forties in good health and CMV-seropositive. Sequencing input: PBMCs. This chain joins TRBV4-3 and TRBJ1-3; D might be TRBD1 (5 bases). CDR3 protein: CASSQGSGLSSGNTIYF. The CDR3 DNA reads as TGCGCCAGCAGCCAAGGTTCGGGACTCAGCTCTGGAAACACCATATATTTT.